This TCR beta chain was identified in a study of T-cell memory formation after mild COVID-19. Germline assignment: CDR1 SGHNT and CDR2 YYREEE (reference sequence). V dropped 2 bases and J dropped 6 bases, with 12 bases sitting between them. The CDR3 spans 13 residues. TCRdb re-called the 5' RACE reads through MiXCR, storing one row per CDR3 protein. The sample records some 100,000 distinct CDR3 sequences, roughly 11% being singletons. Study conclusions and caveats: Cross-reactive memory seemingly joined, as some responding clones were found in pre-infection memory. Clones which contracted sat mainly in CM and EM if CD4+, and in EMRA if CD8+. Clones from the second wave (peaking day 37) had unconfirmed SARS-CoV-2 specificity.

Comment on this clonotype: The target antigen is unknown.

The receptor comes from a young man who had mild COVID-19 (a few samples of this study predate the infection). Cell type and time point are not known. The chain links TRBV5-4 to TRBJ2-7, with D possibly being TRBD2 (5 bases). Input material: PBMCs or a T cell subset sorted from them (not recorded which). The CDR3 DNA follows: TGTGCCAGCAGCTTTGGGAGCGCGGGCGAGCAGTACTTC. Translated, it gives CASSFGSAGEQYF.